The present entry profiles one T cell receptor beta chain with its context. The antigen is undetermined. Here immunoSEQ multiplex PCR was the method, and the copy in TCRdb shows in-frame clones only, minus some. The sample yields tens of thousands of clones, 80% seen once. There are 13 residues in the CDR3. Trimming stripped 1 base from V and 7 bases from J, with 7 bases between. Germline lookup yields CDR1 SGHAT and CDR2 FQNNGV. The data are from a study of T cell responses to AZD1222 COVID-19 vaccine. Overall study results and limits: The study found vaccine-associated CD4 TCRs spanning spike, dominant at 160-218 and 743-854. Close to half of spike-specific TCRs reportedly recognize unmutated variant regions. It should be noted that donors were predominantly white British and more often female, and clonal diversity was possibly underestimated.

The sequences come from peripheral blood, collected on day 0 of AZD1222 vaccination. This rearrangement joins TRBV11-2 to TRBJ2-2; D not certain. This sequence was found in an adult in good health. The chain's CDR3 is CASSLGAYGELFF. The CDR3 coding sequence is TGTGCCAGCAGCTTAGGGGCTTACGGGGAGCTGTTTTTT.